The 16 T cell receptor beta chains reported below all come from one sample, sequenced in a study of T cells in Graves' hyperthyroidism and ophthalmopathy (dated by TCRdb to the late 2010s). Library preparation employed multiplex PCR. For sequencing, an Illumina HiSeq 2000 was employed. TCR beta CDR3 regions were amplified from RNA transcripts. The TCR CDR3 was subjected to a first round of RT-PCR using the HTBI primer set and the Qiagen OneStep RT-PCR kit. TCRdb trimmed public reads at Q25 via fastp, called clones via MiXCR and kept in-frame beta chains. Each entry merges the rows of one CDR3 protein and shows their most common DNA and genes. This sample is represented by approximately 330,000 distinct CDR3 sequences; about 13% of them were singletons. The ten largest clones add up to 30% to 40% of the sample. Sequenced input: blood. The receptors were gathered from a woman in her thirties or forties with Graves' ophthalmopathy.

The sample holds a few counts of this clonotype. The chain links TRBV19 to TRBJ2-2; the D is unclear. Germline V gives CDR1 LNHDA, CDR2 SQIVND (reference sequence). The CDR3 spans 14 residues. V dropped 5 bases and J dropped 5 bases, with 12 bases sitting between them. CDR3 residues: CASSAVGRTGELFF. CDR3 nucleotide sequence: TGTGCCAGTAGTGCCGTCGGGCGAACCGGGGAGCTGTTTTTT.

The rearrangement links TRBV12-3 or TRBV12-4 to TRBJ1-5; possibly TRBD1 for D (6 bases). V shed 2 bases and J shed 6 bases, with 17 bases lying between them. The CDR3 is 16 residues long. Written as DNA, the CDR3 is TGTGCCAGCAGTTTAAATTTAGGGGGGGCGGGTCAGCCCCAGCATTTT. It translates to CASSLNLGGAGQPQHF.

This clonotype was found many times. The rearrangement joins TRBV2 to TRBJ2-3, with 7 bases lining up with TRBD1. The J segment lost 3 bases and the V segment lost 6 bases, leaving 0 bases of the junction unmatched. The V gene's germline CDR1 is SNHLY and CDR2 FYNNEI. CDR3 length: 12 residues. CDR3 bases: TGTGCCAGCAGGACAGGGACAGATACGCAGTATTTT. Encoded protein: CASRTGTDTQYF.

This clonotype occurred many times. The chain carries TRBV25-1 and TRBJ2-5; 7 nucleotides agree with TRBD1. This CDR3 spans 19 amino acids. CDR1 MGHDK and CDR2 SYGVNS come from the germline V gene. Trimming cost V 2 bases and J 2 bases; bases outside gene matches: 17. The CDR3 DNA follows: TGTGCCAGCAGTGAAACAGGGGCTTGGAGTGGGTCATCACAAGAGACCCAGTACTTC. Translation gives CASSETGAWSGSSQETQYF.

This clonotype was detected ten times or more. V and J are TRBV10-3 and TRBJ2-1, with 7 nucleotides matching TRBD1. Germline V lookup: CDR1 ENHRY, CDR2 SYGVKD. This CDR3 spans 14 amino acids. The V and J ends lost 6 bases and 6 bases, in that order; junction bases with no gene match: 8. The CDR3: CAISGQARFNEQFF. In DNA form, the CDR3 reads TGTGCCATCAGCGGACAGGCCCGCTTCAATGAGCAGTTCTTC.

The chain is built from TRBV6-1 and TRBJ2-4; tentatively, D is TRBD1 (6 bases). Trimming took off 6 bases at V and 3 bases at J, with 12 bases between the two ends. Germline loops: CDR1 MNHNS, CDR2 SASEGT. The CDR3 has 14 residues. The CDR3 DNA sequence: TGTGCCAGCAGCCCCGGGACACTCAAAAACATTCAGTACTTC. Its translation: CASSPGTLKNIQYF.

V usage is TRBV27 and J usage is TRBJ2-3, with D possibly being TRBD2 (6 bases). Trimming took off 3 bases at V and 1 base at J, with 14 bases between the two ends. The germline gives CDR1 MNHEY, CDR2 SMNVEV (reference sequence). The CDR3 length is 16 residues. The CDR3 bases are TGTGCCAGCAGTTTTGAGGGGAGGCTTCGCACAGATACGCAGTATTTT. Its protein is CASSFEGRLRTDTQYF.

Notes on this clonotype: A much larger clone is a single base away; this may be a read error. The chain recombines TRBV6-1 with TRBJ1-1; D gene uncertain. Germline CDR1 is MNHNS and CDR2 is SASEGT. CDR3 length: 12 residues. V was shortened by 4 bases and J by 6 bases, with 9 bases between the two germline ends. CDR3 in DNA: TGTGCCAGCAGTGTCTTTCGCGCTGAAGCTTTCTTT. It yields the protein CASSVFRAEAFF.

In its sample, this clonotype was seen many times. The chain uses TRBV30 and TRBJ1-5; D not resolved. The length of the CDR3 is 13 residues. V shed 2 bases and J shed 4 bases, with 9 bases lying between them. Germline V gives CDR1 GTSNPN, CDR2 SVGIG (reference sequence). Here the CDR3 reads CAWSKHVNQPQHF. The CDR3 DNA reads as TGTGCCTGGAGTAAACATGTTAATCAGCCCCAGCATTTT.

This clonotype was counted a single time. This may be a read error: a much more frequent sequence differs by one nucleotide. The V gene is TRBV5-5, the J gene TRBJ2-7; D call uncertain. Per the germline V gene, CDR1 is SGHKS and CDR2 is YYEKEE (reference sequence). The CDR3 is made up of 12 amino acids. V was shortened by 0 bases and J by 7 bases, with 8 bases between the two germline ends. The CDR3 loop reads CASSLAVPEQYF. The CDR3 DNA reads as TGTGCCAGCAGCTTGGCAGTGCCAGAGCAGTACTTC.

Remarks on this clonotype: A clone one base away is much larger, so this may be a read error. The chain is built from TRBV20-1 and TRBJ1-2, with D possibly being TRBD1 (5 bases). This CDR3 is 13 amino acids long. Germline CDR1 DFQATT, CDR2 SNEGSKA (reference sequence). CDR3 sequence reads: CSAPTEGRYGYIF. CDR3 DNA: TGCAGTGCCCCGACGGAGGGACGCTATGGCTACATCTTC.

The chain joins TRBV27 to TRBJ1-5; D gene ambiguous. Germline loops: CDR1 MNHEY, CDR2 SMNVEV (reference sequence). The CDR3 is made up of 14 amino acids. Trimming pared 8 bases from V and 0 bases from J, leaving 11 bases between. In DNA form, the CDR3 reads TGTGCCAGCGGTCGGAGTCATAGCAATCAGCCCCAGCATTTT. Translation gives CASGRSHSNQPQHF.

This clonotype was counted a few times. The chain employs TRBV27 and TRBJ2-1, with D hard to call. Germline CDR1 and CDR2: MNHEY and SMNVEV (reference sequence). V lost 3 bases and J lost 0, with 6 bases in between. The CDR3 runs 14 residues. CDR3 in DNA: TGTGCCAGCAGTTTGGTAAGCTCCTACAATGAGCAGTTCTTC. The encoded protein is CASSLVSSYNEQFF.

There are a few counts of this clonotype. J is TRBJ2-2 and V is TRBV20-1, with D perhaps TRBD2 (6 bases). The length of the CDR3 is 15 residues. CDR1 is DFQATT and CDR2 is SNEGSKA in the germline V gene (reference sequence). With 5 bases removed from V and 3 bases from J, the gap between germline ends came to 16 bases. CDR3: CSAGSAGLHTGELFF. The CDR3 region has the DNA TGCAGTGCTGGGTCCGCGGGACTCCACACCGGGGAGCTGTTTTTT.

Ten or more counts support this clonotype. The chain joins TRBV2 to TRBJ2-6; 9 bases agree with TRBD1. Germline-derived CDR1 and CDR2 are SNHLY and FYNNEI. V shed 6 bases and J 1 base; nucleotides not matched to a gene: 13. There are 19 residues in the CDR3. The CDR3 sequence: CASRRNRDRVISGANVLTF. CDR3 nucleotides: TGTGCCAGCAGGAGGAACCGGGACAGGGTAATATCTGGGGCCAACGTCCTGACTTTC.

The gene calls are TRBV3-1 and TRBJ2-1; 7 bases are a match to TRBD2. Germline CDR1 and CDR2: LGHDT and YNNKEL (reference sequence). The CDR3 spans 17 residues. The V segment lost 4 bases and the J segment 0 bases; nucleotides outside the gene matches: 9. The CDR3 DNA sequence: TGTGCCAGCAGCCCGTTGGGGGGGGGATCCTCCTACAATGAGCAGTTCTTC. It is translated as CASSPLGGGSSYNEQFF.